The following is a T cell receptor (beta chain) sequence with its context. Its antigen is as yet unknown. The record originates from a study of shared clonotypes between healthy human individuals. General observations from the study: Naive subsets usually exceeded memory subsets in estimated richness. The small donor group covered limited genetic and exposure diversity.

Profiling relied on immunoSEQ multiplex PCR, and the TCRdb table lists in-frame clones only, not all of them. The table records over a million clones, around three quarters of them present only once. Germline V CDR1 and CDR2: MNHEY, SMNVEV (reference sequence). The CDR3 is made up of 14 amino acids. Trimming took off 6 bases at V and 1 base at J, with 9 bases between the two ends. The TCR comes from a man in his late teens or twenties in good health. Some clones in this sample may be carry-over from other donors' samples. The sample taken for sequencing was memory CD4+ T cells from PBMCs. Subset meaning: CD45RA-negative fraction. This chain uses TRBV27 with TRBJ2-2, with D uncertain. CDR3 nucleotide sequence: TGTGCCAGCAGCTCAATTTGGAACACCGGGGAGCTGTTTTTT. Protein product: CASSSIWNTGELFF.